This T cell receptor (beta chain) was sequenced for a study of Graves' ophthalmopathy and Graves' hyperthyroidism. Turning to the study itself: Pretreatment peripheral blood was obtained at initial diagnosis.

CDR1 and CDR2 (germline): SGDLS, YYNGEE. The CDR3 is made up of 11 amino acids. The germline V and J ends were trimmed by 0 bases and 10 bases, with 7 bases remaining between them. Amplified TCR beta CDR3 regions were obtained using RNA transcripts as template. In the first round, RT-PCR was carried out with HTBI primers, and a multiplex PCR formed the second round. TCRdb recomputed calls from the multiplex PCR reads with MiXCR, one row per CDR3 protein. The table includes hundreds of thousands of distinct CDR3 sequences, approximately 22% detected once. This clonotype came up many times. The source of this sequence is a woman between 18 and 29 years old with stable Graves' hyperthyroidism. Some clones in this sample may be carry-over from other donors' samples. This sequence joins TRBV9 and TRBJ1-2; D not certain. Sequenced input: peripheral blood. CDR3 protein: CASSVGAVYTF. Here the CDR3 DNA reads TGTGCCAGCAGCGTAGGCGCAGTCTACACCTTC.